Listed here are 8 T cell receptor beta chains from one sample, sequenced in a study of T cells after yellow fever vaccination. TCRdb fed the 5' RACE reads into MiXCR, producing one record per CDR3 protein. The table has a few hundred thousand distinct CDR3 sequences, about 19% seen once; the top ten hold 18%. The sample was PBMCs, taken before the yellow fever booster vaccination. The source of these receptors is a man between 18 and 29 years old who received the YFV17D yellow fever vaccine.

The CDR3 here is CASSPSYDGYTF. The CDR3 DNA follows: TGTGCCAGCAGTCCCTCATACGATGGCTACACCTTC. The rearrangement links TRBV6-2 or TRBV6-3 to TRBJ1-2; no clear D. Germline CDR1 is MNHEY and CDR2 is SVGEGT. There are 12 residues in the CDR3. The germline V and J ends were trimmed by 5 bases and 6 bases, with 10 bases remaining between them.

The chain couples TRBV7-2 to TRBJ1-1; unclear D gene. The CDR3 has 14 amino acids. Trimming left V 2 bases short and J 1 base short, with 8 bases between. CDR1 and CDR2 (germline): SGHTA, FQGNSA. The CDR3 protein is CASSLIPGNTEAFF. The CDR3 DNA is TGTGCCAGCAGCTTAATTCCAGGGAACACTGAAGCTTTCTTT.

This chain joins TRBV7-2 and TRBJ2-5, with 9 bases fitting TRBD1. V was clipped by 4 bases and J by 3 bases; unmatched bases: 3. CDR3 length: 14 amino acids. CDR1 is SGHTA, CDR2 FQGNSA, per germline. The DNA of the CDR3 is TGTGCCAGCAGCTACCGACAGGGGGAAGAGACCCAGTACTTC. It codes for CASSYRQGEETQYF.

The chain combines TRBV20-1 with TRBJ2-7; D assignment may be TRBD1 or TRBD2 (5 bases each). This CDR3 has 13 amino acids. Trimming took off 6 bases at V and 7 bases at J, with 19 bases between the two ends. Germline CDR1 DFQATT, CDR2 SNEGSKA (reference sequence). The CDR3 DNA is TGCAGTGCGCTCACCGGGGCCGAGAGGGAGCAGTACGTC. Translating gives CSALTGAEREQYV.

This clonotype was detected only a few times. This sequence joins TRBV5-1 and TRBJ2-3; the D gene is possibly TRBD2 (6 bases). This CDR3 is built from 15 residues. Germline V lookup: CDR1 SGHRS, CDR2 YFSETQ. The germline V and J ends were trimmed by 2 bases and 1 base, with 11 bases remaining between them. CDR3 in DNA: TGCGCCAGCAGCTTAACGGGGGAGCGCACAGATACGCAGTATTTT. Translation gives CASSLTGERTDTQYF.

The chain carries TRBV7-2 and TRBJ2-3; 11 bases match TRBD2. The CDR3 extends over 14 amino acids. Germline CDR1 reads SGHTA; CDR2 reads FQGNSA. J gave up 4 bases and V 6 bases, and 3 bases lay outside the gene matches. The CDR3 is CASRVLAGADTQYF. As DNA, the CDR3 is TGTGCCAGCAGGGTACTAGCGGGGGCAGATACGCAGTATTTT.

The chain uses TRBV27 and TRBJ2-2, with 7 bases identical to TRBD2. CDR1 and CDR2 (germline): MNHEY, SMNVEV (reference sequence). The junction had 8 bases not matched to a gene; V was cut back by 3 bases and J by 4 bases. The CDR3 is 16 residues long. CDR3 protein: CASSFLGGEGTGELFF. The CDR3 bases are TGTGCCAGCAGTTTCCTGGGGGGGGAAGGCACCGGGGAGCTGTTTTTT.

This clonotype was seen many times. The gene calls are TRBV5-1 and TRBJ1-2; D is ambiguous. This CDR3 is built from 12 residues. Germline CDR1 SGHRS, CDR2 YFSETQ. V lost 0 bases, J lost 2 bases, and 2 bases lay in between. The CDR3 region is CASSLENYGYTF. In DNA form, the CDR3 reads TGCGCCAGCAGCTTGGAAAACTATGGCTACACCTTC.